This paragraph covers one T cell receptor beta chain sequence. This CDR3 has 13 amino acids. Germline V gene lookup returns CDR1 SQVTM and CDR2 ANQGSEA. Trimming took 4 bases from V and 1 from J, leaving 10 bases between them. Per the original methods: Quantification of nucleated cells was approximated via reference gene primer amplification. TCRdb's table, derived via immunoSEQ multiplex PCR, lists solely in-frame clones and lacks some. The D gene and trimming were derived from the DNA, and the V and J assignments and clone size from that table. The profile shows about 500,000 clones, roughly 91% of them singletons. The data stem from a study of blood T cell repertoires in COVID-19. Study-wide context: COVID-19 samples, acute and convalescent, were from the United States, Italy and Spain.

V usage is TRBV29-1 and J usage is TRBJ1-1; D gene unclear. Sequenced material: peripheral blood. The clonotype was recovered from a woman between 45 and 65 years old with COVID-19, enrolled during active disease. The CDR3 protein is CSVVPRRNTEAFF. For the CDR3, the DNA is TGCAGCGTTGTACCGAGAAGGAACACTGAAGCTTTCTTT.